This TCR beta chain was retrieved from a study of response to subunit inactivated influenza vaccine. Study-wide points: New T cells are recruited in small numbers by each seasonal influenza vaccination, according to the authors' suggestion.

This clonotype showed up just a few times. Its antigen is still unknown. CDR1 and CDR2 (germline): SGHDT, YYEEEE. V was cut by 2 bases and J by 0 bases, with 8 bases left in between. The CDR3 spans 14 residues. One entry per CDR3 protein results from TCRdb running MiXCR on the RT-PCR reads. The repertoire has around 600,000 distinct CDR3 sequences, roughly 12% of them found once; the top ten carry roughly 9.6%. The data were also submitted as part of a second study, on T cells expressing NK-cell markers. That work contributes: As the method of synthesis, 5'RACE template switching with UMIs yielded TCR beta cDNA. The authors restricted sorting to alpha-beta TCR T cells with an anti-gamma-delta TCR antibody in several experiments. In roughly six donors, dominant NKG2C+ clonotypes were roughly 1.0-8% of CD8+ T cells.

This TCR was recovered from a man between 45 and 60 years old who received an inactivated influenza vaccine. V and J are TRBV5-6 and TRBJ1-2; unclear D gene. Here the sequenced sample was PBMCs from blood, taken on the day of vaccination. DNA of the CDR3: TGTGCCAGCAGCTTCTACATTACTAACTATGGCTACACCTTC. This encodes CASSFYITNYGYTF.